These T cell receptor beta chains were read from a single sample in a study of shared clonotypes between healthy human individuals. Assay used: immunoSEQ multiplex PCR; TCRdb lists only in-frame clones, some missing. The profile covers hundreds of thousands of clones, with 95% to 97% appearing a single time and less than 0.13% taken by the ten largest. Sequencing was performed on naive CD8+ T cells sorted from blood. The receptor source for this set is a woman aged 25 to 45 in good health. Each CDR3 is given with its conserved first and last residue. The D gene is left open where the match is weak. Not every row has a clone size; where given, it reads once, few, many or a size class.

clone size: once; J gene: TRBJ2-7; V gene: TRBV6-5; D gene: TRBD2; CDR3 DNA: TGTGCCAGCAGTTTGATAGCGGGAGGTTACGAGCAGTACTTC; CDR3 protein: CASSLIAGGYEQYF
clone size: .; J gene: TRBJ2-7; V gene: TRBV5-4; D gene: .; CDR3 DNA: TGTGCCAGCAGCTCGATGCTGTACGAGCAGTACTTC; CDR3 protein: CASSSMLYEQYF
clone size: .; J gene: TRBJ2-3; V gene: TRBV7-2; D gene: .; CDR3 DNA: TGTGCCAGCAGCCCTGTTTCCGCAGATACGCAGTATTTT; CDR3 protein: CASSPVSADTQYF
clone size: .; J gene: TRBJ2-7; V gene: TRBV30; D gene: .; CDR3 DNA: TGTGCCACCGATGGAGGGCGCTACGAGCAGTACTTC; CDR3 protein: CATDGGRYEQYF
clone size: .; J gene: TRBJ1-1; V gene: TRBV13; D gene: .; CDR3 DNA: TGTGCCAGCAGCTTAGAAAGTGGGTCGGGGACTGAAGCTTTCTTT; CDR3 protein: CASSLESGSGTEAFF
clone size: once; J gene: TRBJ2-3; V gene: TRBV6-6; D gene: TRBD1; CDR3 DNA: TGTGCCAGCAGCTCAAGGACAGGGGCAGATACGCAGTATTTT; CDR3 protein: CASSSRTGADTQYF
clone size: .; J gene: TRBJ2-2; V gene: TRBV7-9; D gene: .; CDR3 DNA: TGTGCCAGCAGCTTAAGCACGAACACCGGGGAGCTGTTTTTT; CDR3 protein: CASSLSTNTGELFF
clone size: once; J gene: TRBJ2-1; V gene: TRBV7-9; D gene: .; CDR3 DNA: TGTGCCAGCAGCTTAAACTTAGGGGAGCAGTTCTTC; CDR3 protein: CASSLNLGEQFF
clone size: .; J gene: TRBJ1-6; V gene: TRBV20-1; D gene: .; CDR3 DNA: TGCAGTGCTAGAGAGAGTTCACCCCTCCACTTT; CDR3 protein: CSARESSPLHF
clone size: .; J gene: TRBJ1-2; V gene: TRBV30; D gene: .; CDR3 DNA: TGTGCCTGGAGTGAGGGGCAGGGATATGGCTACACCTTC; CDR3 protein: CAWSEGQGYGYTF
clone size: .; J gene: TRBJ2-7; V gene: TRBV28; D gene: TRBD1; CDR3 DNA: TGTGCCAGCAGTTTAGCCATCAGAGGGACAGGGACCGTCTCCTACGAGCAGTACTTC; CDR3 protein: CASSLAIRGTGTVSYEQYF
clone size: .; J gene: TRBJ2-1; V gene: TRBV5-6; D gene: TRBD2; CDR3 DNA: TGTGCCAGCAGCTTAAGACTAGCCGCCTACTCCTACAATGAGCAGTTCTTC; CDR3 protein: CASSLRLAAYSYNEQFF
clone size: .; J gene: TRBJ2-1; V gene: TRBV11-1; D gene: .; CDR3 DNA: TGTGCCAGCAGCCTCCGAGGCAGCGCTTACAATGAGCAGTTCTTC; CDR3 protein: CASSLRGSAYNEQFF
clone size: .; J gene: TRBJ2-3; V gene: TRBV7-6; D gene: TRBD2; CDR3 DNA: TGTGCCAGCAGCTTCGGGGGGGCCGGCACAGATACGCAGTATTTT; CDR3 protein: CASSFGGAGTDTQYF
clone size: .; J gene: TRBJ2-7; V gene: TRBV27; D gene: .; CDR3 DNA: TGTGCCAGCAGTCAATCGGACAGTCGGTCTCCCTACGAGCAGTACTTC; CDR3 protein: CASSQSDSRSPYEQYF
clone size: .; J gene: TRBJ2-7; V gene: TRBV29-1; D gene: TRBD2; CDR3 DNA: TGCAGCGTCCTCGGGGGACTAGCGGACGAGCAGTACTTC; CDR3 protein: CSVLGGLADEQYF
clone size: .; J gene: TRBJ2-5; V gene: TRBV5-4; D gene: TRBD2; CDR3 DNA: TGTGCCAGCAGCCCCACTAGCGTGGAGACCCAGTACTTC; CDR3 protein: CASSPTSVETQYF
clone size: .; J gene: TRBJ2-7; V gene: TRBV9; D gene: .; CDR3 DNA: TGTGCCAGCAGCGCCGGGACAAGTTCCTACGAGCAGTACTTC; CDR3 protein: CASSAGTSSYEQYF
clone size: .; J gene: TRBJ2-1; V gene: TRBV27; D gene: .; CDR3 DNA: TGTGCCAGCAGGTTTGGGACGGACTCCTACAATGAGCAGTTCTTC; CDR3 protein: CASRFGTDSYNEQFF
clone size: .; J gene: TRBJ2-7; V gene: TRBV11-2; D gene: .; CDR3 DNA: TGTGCCAGCAGCTTAGGCCCTGACCTATCAGACGGAGGTTACGAGCAGTACTTC; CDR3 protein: CASSLGPDLSDGGYEQYF
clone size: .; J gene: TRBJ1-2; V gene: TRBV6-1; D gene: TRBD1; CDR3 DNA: TGTGCCAGCAGAGGGACAGGGTCCTATGGCTACACCTTC; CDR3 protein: CASRGTGSYGYTF
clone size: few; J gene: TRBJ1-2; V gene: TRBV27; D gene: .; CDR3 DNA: TGTGCCAGCAGTTCTGACAGCAATTATGGCTACACCTTC; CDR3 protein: CASSSDSNYGYTF
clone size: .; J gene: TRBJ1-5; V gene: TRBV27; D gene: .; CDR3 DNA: TGTGCCAGCAGTTTAAACCCCGCAGGGGATCAGCCCCAGCATTTT; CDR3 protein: CASSLNPAGDQPQHF
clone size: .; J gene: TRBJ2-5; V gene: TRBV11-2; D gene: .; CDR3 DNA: TGTGCCAGCAGCTTAGATCCGGATGAGCAGTACTTC; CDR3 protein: CASSLDPDEQYF
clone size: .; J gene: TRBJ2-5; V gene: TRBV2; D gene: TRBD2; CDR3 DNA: TGTGCCAGCATGGTGCTAGCGGGGAACAAAAAGGGGACCCAGTACTTC; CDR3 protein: CASMVLAGNKKGTQYF
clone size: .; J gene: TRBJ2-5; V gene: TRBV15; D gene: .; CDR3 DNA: TGTGCCACCAGCATTGGGGAGATCGAGACCCAGTACTTC; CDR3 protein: CATSIGEIETQYF
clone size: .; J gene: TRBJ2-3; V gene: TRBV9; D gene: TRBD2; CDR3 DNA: TGTGCCAGCACCGGTAGCGGGGGCACAGATACGCAGTATTTT; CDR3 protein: CASTGSGGTDTQYF
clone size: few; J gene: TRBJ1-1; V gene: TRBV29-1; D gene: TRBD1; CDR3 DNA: TGCAGCCATGACAGGGCCACTGAAGCTTTCTTT; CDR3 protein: CSHDRATEAFF
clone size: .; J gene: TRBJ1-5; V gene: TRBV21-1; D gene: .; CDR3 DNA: TGTGCCAGCAGCGGGTGGGACACCTACAATCAGCCCCAGCATTTT; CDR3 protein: CASSGWDTYNQPQHF
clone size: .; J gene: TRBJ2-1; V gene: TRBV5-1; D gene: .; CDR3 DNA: TGCGCCAGCCGCAGCCCCAAGGGGTTGGGGACACCCTACAATGAGCAGTTCTTC; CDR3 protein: CASRSPKGLGTPYNEQFF
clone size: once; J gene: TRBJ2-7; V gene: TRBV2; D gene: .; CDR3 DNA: TGTGCCAGCAGTGAGCTAGGGGGGCTCGAGCAGTACTTC; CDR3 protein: CASSELGGLEQYF
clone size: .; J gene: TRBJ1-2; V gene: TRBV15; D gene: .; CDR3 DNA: TGTGCCACCAGCAGCGCAAGAGGGGGTTATGGCTACACCTTC; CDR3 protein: CATSSARGGYGYTF
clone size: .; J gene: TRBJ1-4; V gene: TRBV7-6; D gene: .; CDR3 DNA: TGTGCCAGCAGCTTAAGGGGAATAGGTGAAAAACTGTTTTTT; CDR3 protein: CASSLRGIGEKLFF
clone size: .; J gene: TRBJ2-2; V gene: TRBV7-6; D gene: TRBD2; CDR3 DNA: TGTGCCAGCAGCAGCTTAGCGGGAGAGGTCGGGGAGCTGTTTTTT; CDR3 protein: CASSSLAGEVGELFF
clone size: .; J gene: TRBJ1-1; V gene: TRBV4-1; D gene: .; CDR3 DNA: TGCGCCAGCAGCCAAAACAGGAACACTGAAGCTTTCTTT; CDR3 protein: CASSQNRNTEAFF
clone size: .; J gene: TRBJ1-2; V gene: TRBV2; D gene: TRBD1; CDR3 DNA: TGTGCCAGCAGTGAAGCGCTTCTACAGGGGGAATCATATGGCTACACCTTC; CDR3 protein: CASSEALLQGESYGYTF
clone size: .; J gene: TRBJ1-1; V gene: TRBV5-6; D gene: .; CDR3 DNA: TGTGCCAGCAGCTTGTCCGAGGAGAACACTGAAGCTTTCTTT; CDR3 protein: CASSLSEENTEAFF
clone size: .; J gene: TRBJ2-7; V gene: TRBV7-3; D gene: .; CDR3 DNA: TGTGCCAGCAGCTTAGATGGACGGGGCTCCTACGAGCAGTACTTC; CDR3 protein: CASSLDGRGSYEQYF
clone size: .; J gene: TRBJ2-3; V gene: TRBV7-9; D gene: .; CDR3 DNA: TGTGCCAGCAGCTTACCGGCTCCCCCAGATGTCGACACAGATACGCAGTATTTT; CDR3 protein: CASSLPAPPDVDTDTQYF
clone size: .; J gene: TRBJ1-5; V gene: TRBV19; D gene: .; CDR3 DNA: TGTGCCAGTAGTCTGAGCCATGGCCCCAATCAGCCCCAGCATTTT; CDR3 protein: CASSLSHGPNQPQHF